This TCR beta chain derives from a study of T cell repertoires in cytomegalovirus infection. Whole-study context: In the study, CMV epitopes included recently identified HLA-C-restricted and well-studied HLA-B-restricted ones. Carrying CMV and the relevant HLA type showed in public TCR beta signatures.

The CDR3 sequence is 15 residues long. Germline CDR1 and CDR2: SGHRS and YFSETQ. Trimming took 3 bases from V and 10 from J; bases not matched to a gene: 8. Study-level points and caveats: HLA-C-restricted, CMV-specific TCR beta clonotypes were dominant ex vivo.

This clonotype was detected only a few times. Its antigen is still unknown. TCRdb re-analysed the reads in MiXCR, keeping a single row per CDR3 protein. The sample holds tens of thousands of distinct CDR3 sequences, 35% to 45% seen once. This specimen consisted of CD8+ T cells from cultured PBMCs, obtained from culture after CMV antigen stimulation. The chain links TRBV5-1 to TRBJ2-1, with 12 bases identical to TRBD2. This receptor was identified in a human donor in good health (CMV status not recorded). Some clones in this sample may be carry-over from other donors' samples. The CDR3 loop is CASSWTSGATSEQFF. The CDR3 DNA follows: TGCGCCAGCAGCTGGACTAGCGGGGCTACAAGCGAGCAGTTCTTC.